Listed below are T cell receptor beta chains from one sample, sequenced in a study of identical twins. TCRdb analysed the 5' RACE reads with MiXCR anew, one entry per CDR3 protein. The sample has just under 650,000 distinct CDR3 sequences; just over 7% are singletons. The data were also submitted as part of a second study, on yellow fever vaccine responses in identical twins.

The sample taken for sequencing was PBMCs. The receptor source for this set is a young woman in good health. Each CDR3 is given with its conserved first and last residue. D genes are given only for firm matches. Clone size is given for some rows only: seen once, a few or many times, or a class if the clone is expanded.

NA,TRBJ2-5,NA,TRBV20-1,TGCAGTGCTAGAGCCGAACAAGAGACCCAGTACTTC,CSARAEQETQYF
NA,TRBJ1-1,few,TRBV6-5,TGTGCCAGCAGTTACGGGGCAGGCACTGAAGCTTTCTTT,CASSYGAGTEAFF
NA,TRBJ1-2,NA,TRBV2,TGTGCCAGCATACATAACTATGGCTACACCTTC,CASIHNYGYTF
TRBD1,TRBJ1-2,many,TRBV5-5,TGTGCCAGCAGCTCGGGACAGGCTAACTATGGCTACACCTTC,CASSSGQANYGYTF
NA,TRBJ1-3,NA,TRBV29-1,TGCAGCGCAAAAGACAATGGAAACACCATATATTTT,CSAKDNGNTIYF
NA,TRBJ1-6,many,TRBV12-3/TRBV12-4,TGTGCCAGCAGTTCCTCATCACTTTCACCCCTCCACTTT,CASSSSSLSPLHF
NA,TRBJ1-3,NA,TRBV18,TGTGCCAGCTCACCACTTAAGGACTACTCTGGAAACACCATATATTTT,CASSPLKDYSGNTIYF
NA,TRBJ2-1,few,TRBV12-3/TRBV12-4,TGTGCCAGCAGTTTGAAGCTTGGGCAGTTCTTC,CASSLKLGQFF
NA,TRBJ1-6,many,TRBV12-3/TRBV12-4,TGTGCCAGCAGTGTCCAACCGGGTAATTCACCCCTCCACTTT,CASSVQPGNSPLHF
NA,TRBJ2-3,many,TRBV28,TGTGCCAGCAGCCCCGGTGGAATCACAGATACGCAGTATTTT,CASSPGGITDTQYF
NA,TRBJ1-2,once,TRBV7-9,TGTGCCAGCAGCTTACTGGCCCAGGGTCCCCCCGCTGGCTACACCTTC,CASSLLAQGPPAGYTF
TRBD1,TRBJ1-1,few,TRBV5-6,TGTGCCAGCACCCCGGACAGGGGTAGCACTGAAGCTTTCTTT,CASTPDRGSTEAFF
NA,TRBJ1-2,few,TRBV5-4,TGTGCCAGCAGCCCATCCGGGACGAGTGCCGGCTACACCTTC,CASSPSGTSAGYTF